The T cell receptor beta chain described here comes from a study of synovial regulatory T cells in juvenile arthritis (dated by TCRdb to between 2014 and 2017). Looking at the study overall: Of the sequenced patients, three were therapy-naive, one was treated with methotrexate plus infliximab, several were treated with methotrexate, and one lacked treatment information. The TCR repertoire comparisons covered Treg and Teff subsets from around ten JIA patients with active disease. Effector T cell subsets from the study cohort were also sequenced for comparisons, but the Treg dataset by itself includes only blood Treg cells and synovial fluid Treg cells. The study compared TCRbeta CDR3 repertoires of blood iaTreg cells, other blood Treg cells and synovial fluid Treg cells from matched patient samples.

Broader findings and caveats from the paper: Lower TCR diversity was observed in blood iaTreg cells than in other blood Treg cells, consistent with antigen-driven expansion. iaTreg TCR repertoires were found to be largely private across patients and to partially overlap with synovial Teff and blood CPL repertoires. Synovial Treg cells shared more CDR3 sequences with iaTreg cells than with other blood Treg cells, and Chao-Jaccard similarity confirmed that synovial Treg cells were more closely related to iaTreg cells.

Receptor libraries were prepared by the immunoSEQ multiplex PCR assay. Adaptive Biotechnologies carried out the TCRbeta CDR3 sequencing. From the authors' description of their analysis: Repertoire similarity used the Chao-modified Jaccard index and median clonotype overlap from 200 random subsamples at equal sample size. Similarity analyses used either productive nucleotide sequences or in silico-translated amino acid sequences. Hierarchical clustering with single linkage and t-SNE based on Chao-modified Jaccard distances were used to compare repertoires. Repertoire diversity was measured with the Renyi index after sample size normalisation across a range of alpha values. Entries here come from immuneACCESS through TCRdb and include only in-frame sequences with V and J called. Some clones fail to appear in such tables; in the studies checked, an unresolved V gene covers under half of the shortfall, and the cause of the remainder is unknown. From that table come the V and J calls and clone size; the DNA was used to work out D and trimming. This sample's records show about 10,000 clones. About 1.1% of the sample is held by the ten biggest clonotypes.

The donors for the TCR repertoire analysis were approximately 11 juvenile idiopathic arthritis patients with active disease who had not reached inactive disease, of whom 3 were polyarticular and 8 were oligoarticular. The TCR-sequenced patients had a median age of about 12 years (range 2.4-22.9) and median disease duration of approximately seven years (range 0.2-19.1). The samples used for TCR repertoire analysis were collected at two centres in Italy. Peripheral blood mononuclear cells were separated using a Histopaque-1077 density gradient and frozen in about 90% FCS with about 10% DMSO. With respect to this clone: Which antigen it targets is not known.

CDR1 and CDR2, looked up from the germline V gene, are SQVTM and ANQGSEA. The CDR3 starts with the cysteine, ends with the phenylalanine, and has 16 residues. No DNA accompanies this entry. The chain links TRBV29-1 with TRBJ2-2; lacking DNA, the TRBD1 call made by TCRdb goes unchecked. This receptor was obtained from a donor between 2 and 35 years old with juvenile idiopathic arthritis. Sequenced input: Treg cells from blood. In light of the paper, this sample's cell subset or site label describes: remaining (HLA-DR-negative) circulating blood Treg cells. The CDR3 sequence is CSAGHLGRIDTGELFF.